This is a list of T cell receptor beta chains from one sample in a study of T-cell memory formation after mild COVID-19. Each CDR3 protein gets one entry after TCRdb re-called the 5' RACE reads with MiXCR. This table has around 300,000 distinct CDR3 sequences, roughly 13% appearing once. The specimen was PBMCs or a T cell subset sorted from them (not recorded which). All receptors derive from a man aged 18-30 years who had mild COVID-19 (a few samples of this study predate the infection). Cell type and time point are not known. Each CDR3 is given with its conserved first and last residue. A D gene is named only where the DNA matches it firmly. The size of a clone is reported for some rows only, either as once, few or many, or as a class for expanded clones.

d_gene	abundance	v_gene	j_gene	CDR3aa	CDR3nt
-	few	TRBV6-5	TRBJ1-2	CASSYSYRDYGYTF	TGTGCCAGCAGTTACTCGTACCGGGACTATGGCTACACCTTC
TRBD2	few	TRBV9	TRBJ2-3	CASSALTSSTDTQYF	TGTGCCAGCAGCGCTTTGACTAGCTCCACAGATACGCAGTATTTT
-	-	TRBV4-3	TRBJ1-1	CASALSRGNTEAFF	TGCGCCAGCGCATTGTCCAGGGGGAACACTGAAGCTTTCTTT
-	few	TRBV19	TRBJ1-5	CASSVFSNQPQHF	TGTGCCAGTAGCGTCTTTAGCAATCAGCCCCAGCATTTT
-	few	TRBV7-9	TRBJ2-1	CASSSWVNEQFF	TGTGCCAGCAGCTCCTGGGTGAATGAGCAGTTCTTC
-	-	TRBV7-2	TRBJ2-3	CASSSTRTAPGTQYF	TGTGCCAGCAGCTCCACCAGGACGGCCCCGGGTACGCAGTATTTT
-	few	TRBV5-1	TRBJ2-5	CASNDISDETQYF	TGCGCCAGCAATGATATAAGTGATGAGACCCAGTACTTC
TRBD2	-	TRBV11-3	TRBJ2-1	CASSPGVQRGGRSEQFF	TGTGCCAGCAGCCCAGGGGTCCAGCGGGGGGGCCGGAGTGAGCAGTTCTTC
TRBD1	few	TRBV6-2/TRBV6-3	TRBJ2-2	CASDPGGTGELFF	TGTGCCAGCGATCCAGGGGGCACCGGGGAGCTGTTTTTT
-	many	TRBV9	TRBJ1-5	CASSVGGNSNQPQHF	TGTGCCAGCAGCGTAGGGGGTAATAGCAATCAGCCCCAGCATTTT
-	-	TRBV7-2	TRBJ1-5	CASSLAGRQPQHF	TGTGCCAGCAGCTTGGCGGGGAGGCAGCCCCAGCATTTT
-	-	TRBV15	TRBJ2-3	CATRRSGTDTQYF	TGTGCCACCAGGAGGTCTGGCACAGATACGCAGTATTTT
-	-	TRBV6-2/TRBV6-3	TRBJ1-5	CASSYVAKGQPQHF	TGTGCCAGCAGTTACGTGGCTAAGGGACAGCCCCAGCATTTT
-	few	TRBV11-2	TRBJ1-1	CASSLVVRSGTEAFF	TGTGCCAGCAGCTTAGTGGTAAGGTCGGGCACTGAAGCTTTCTTT
-	many	TRBV5-1	TRBJ1-1	CASRFDPNTEAFF	TGCGCCAGCAGATTCGATCCGAACACTGAAGCTTTCTTT
TRBD1	few	TRBV4-1	TRBJ2-1	CASSQDHRTGTYNEQFF	TGCGCCAGCAGCCAAGATCACCGGACAGGGACCTACAATGAGCAGTTCTTC
TRBD1	many	TRBV20-1	TRBJ2-7	CSAAHPGQSLYEQYF	TGCAGTGCTGCTCATCCGGGACAGTCCCTCTACGAGCAGTACTTC
TRBD1	-	TRBV5-1	TRBJ1-4	CASSSLGQGGEKLFF	TGCGCCAGCAGTTCGCTCGGACAGGGGGGAGAAAAACTGTTTTTT
-	-	TRBV7-8	TRBJ2-1	CASSSWGRGSYNEQFF	TGTGCCAGCAGCTCGTGGGGGCGGGGCTCCTACAATGAGCAGTTCTTC
-	-	TRBV7-2	TRBJ2-2	CASSSGHGGELFF	TGTGCCAGCAGCTCTGGACACGGCGGGGAGCTGTTTTTT
-	few	TRBV20-1	TRBJ1-2	CSASGPPNYGYTF	TGCAGTGCTTCCGGACCACCTAACTATGGCTACACCTTC
-	few	TRBV18	TRBJ2-7	CASSPPLANSYEQYF	TGTGCCAGCTCACCACCGCTAGCCAACTCCTACGAGCAGTACTTC
-	many	TRBV7-9	TRBJ2-5	CASSFTETQYF	TGTGCCAGCAGCTTTACAGAGACCCAGTACTTC
-	once	TRBV7-2	TRBJ2-2	CASSLVVGAGELFF	TGTGCCAGCAGCTTAGTAGTCGGGGCCGGGGAGCTGTTTTTT
TRBD1	many	TRBV27	TRBJ2-1	CASTLDRTGVDEQFF	TGTGCCAGCACCCTGGACCGGACAGGGGTAGATGAGCAGTTCTTC
-	few	TRBV4-3	TRBJ2-1	CASSQDTAYNEQFF	TGCGCCAGCAGCCAAGACACAGCCTACAATGAGCAGTTCTTC
TRBD1	-	TRBV2	TRBJ2-7	CASSGTGSEQYF	TGTGCCAGCAGCGGGACAGGGTCCGAGCAGTACTTC
-	few	TRBV5-6	TRBJ1-6	CASSFIGATSPLHF	TGTGCCAGCAGCTTTATAGGGGCCACCTCACCCCTCCACTTT
TRBD1	many	TRBV4-3	TRBJ1-5	CASSSDRASQPQHF	TGCGCCAGCAGCTCGGACAGGGCGAGTCAGCCCCAGCATTTT
TRBD1	-	TRBV6-5	TRBJ1-4	CASSPLDGQGNEKLFF	TGTGCCAGCAGCCCGTTGGACGGACAGGGAAATGAAAAACTGTTTTTT
-	-	TRBV19	TRBJ2-1	CASSMVGGYNEQFF	TGTGCCAGTAGTATGGTCGGGGGTTACAATGAGCAGTTCTTC
-	few	TRBV7-9	TRBJ1-2	CASSWGGDYGYTF	TGTGCCAGCAGCTGGGGAGGGGATTATGGCTACACCTTC
-	many	TRBV5-1	TRBJ1-1	CASSSGLGAEAFF	TGCGCCAGCAGCTCGGGGCTGGGTGCTGAAGCTTTCTTT
TRBD2	-	TRBV7-2	TRBJ2-3	CASTVRGGEATQYF	TGTGCCAGCACCGTACGGGGGGGGGAAGCTACGCAGTATTTT
-	many	TRBV7-9	TRBJ2-3	CASSSLGRNTDTQYF	TGTGCCAGCAGCTCCCTTGGTAGGAACACAGATACGCAGTATTTT
TRBD1	-	TRBV15	TRBJ2-6	CATSQGAGANVLTF	TGTGCCACCAGCCAGGGGGCCGGGGCCAACGTCCTGACTTTC
TRBD1	few	TRBV5-1	TRBJ1-1	CASTGGETEAFF	TGCGCCAGCACAGGGGGAGAGACTGAAGCTTTCTTT
TRBD1	-	TRBV11-3	TRBJ2-2	CASSSEQGAGELFF	TGTGCCAGCAGCTCCGAACAGGGGGCTGGGGAGCTGTTTTTT
-	few	TRBV7-2	TRBJ2-1	CASSLVSGPNNEQFF	TGTGCCAGCAGCCTCGTCTCGGGGCCGAACAATGAGCAGTTCTTC
TRBD2	few	TRBV7-8	TRBJ2-5	CASSLARTSGRQETQYF	TGTGCCAGCAGCTTAGCCCGGACTAGCGGGCGCCAAGAGACCCAGTACTTC
-	-	TRBV7-6	TRBJ1-1	CASSLGQYTEAFF	TGTGCCAGCAGTTTAGGACAGTACACTGAAGCTTTCTTT
-	-	TRBV14	TRBJ1-2	CASSPTPGSLGYTF	TGTGCCAGCAGCCCCACACCCGGCTCGTTAGGCTACACCTTC
-	few	TRBV4-3	TRBJ2-7	CASSRTFGDGYEQYF	TGCGCCAGCAGCCGAACCTTTGGGGACGGCTACGAGCAGTACTTC
-	many	TRBV7-9	TRBJ2-2	CASSSLGGTGELFF	TGTGCCAGCAGCTCCCTCGGGGGCACCGGGGAGCTGTTTTTT
-	few	TRBV12-3/TRBV12-4	TRBJ1-5	CASRRDKNQPQHF	TGTGCCAGCAGACGGGACAAGAATCAGCCCCAGCATTTT
-	-	TRBV7-2	TRBJ1-2	CASSPQTGAASYGYTF	TGTGCCAGCAGCCCCCAGACGGGGGCGGCTAGCTATGGCTACACCTTC
-	few	TRBV6-5	TRBJ1-1	CASSSALGAPSEAFF	TGTGCCAGCAGTTCCGCATTGGGAGCCCCTTCTGAAGCTTTCTTT
-	-	TRBV6-5	TRBJ2-3	CASSYTGGTLDTQYF	TGTGCCAGCAGTTATACGGGGGGCACCTTGGATACGCAGTATTTT
TRBD1	-	TRBV5-1	TRBJ2-7	CASSYTGQSYEQYF	TGCGCCAGCAGCTACACGGGACAGTCCTACGAGCAGTACTTC
-	few	TRBV4-2	TRBJ1-2	CASSQEREVGYGYTF	TGTGCCAGCAGCCAAGAGAGGGAGGTTGGCTATGGCTACACCTTC
TRBD1	-	TRBV6-2/TRBV6-3	TRBJ2-1	CASSYRDRGLWDEQFF	TGTGCCAGCAGTTATCGAGACAGGGGGCTTTGGGATGAGCAGTTCTTC
-	-	TRBV7-6	TRBJ1-1	CASSLRAGDTEAFF	TGTGCCAGCAGCTTACGTGCAGGGGACACTGAAGCTTTCTTT
-	few	TRBV29-1	TRBJ1-1	CSVEDRTGNTEAFF	TGCAGCGTTGAAGACAGGACGGGGAACACTGAAGCTTTCTTT
-	-	TRBV5-6	TRBJ1-2	CASSLVPPNYGYTF	TGTGCCAGCAGCCTGGTACCCCCTAACTATGGCTACACCTTC
-	-	TRBV5-1	TRBJ1-1	CASSVAWGNTEAFF	TGCGCCAGCAGCGTGGCATGGGGGAACACTGAAGCTTTCTTT